This T cell receptor beta chain was sequenced for a study of identical twins. V was cut by 6 bases and J by 0 bases, with 21 bases left in between. Germline V gene lookup returns CDR1 ENHRY and CDR2 SYGVKD. This CDR3 spans 17 amino acids. Addition of a universal primer site occurred through template switching, and cDNA carried unique molecular identifiers. TCRdb re-analysed the 5' RACE reads in MiXCR, keeping a single row per CDR3 protein. The sample includes more than 1.5 million distinct CDR3 sequences, around 33% of them seen just once. Study observations and caveats: There were fewer insertions in abundant cord blood beta clonotypes, but memory repertoires showed no such pattern. Invariant MAIT and iNKT cells may have partly biased zero-insertion analyses. Shared out-of-frame alpha sequences (those common to twins) showed excess low generation probability.

This clonotype was seen only a few times. Its cognate antigen is unknown. The origin of this receptor is a newborn girl in good health. The chain has TRBV10-3 and TRBJ2-7, with a weak D call TRBD2 (6 bases). Sequences were obtained from cord blood. Here the CDR3 DNA reads TGTGCCATCAGCGATACCGGGACTTCTTTGAGCTCCTACGAGCAGTACTTC. It encodes CAISDTGTSLSSYEQYF.